This T cell receptor beta chain was recovered during a study of cytomegalovirus exposure and HLA in healthy donors. Study-wide background: The same platform was used for the 100 to 150 validation repertoires and the approximately 670 first-cohort repertoires, a later analysis reported.

Study conclusions and caveats: Researchers counted around 150 TCR beta chains as cytomegalovirus-associated. Both high specificity and high sensitivity reportedly marked the classifier's diagnosis of cytomegalovirus status.

This clone was observed a few times. Its antigen is currently unknown. Separate from the approximately 670-subject first cohort was the 120-subject validation cohort, to which the donors belonged. Libraries were prepared by immunoSEQ multiplex PCR; TCRdb keeps only in-frame clonotypes and omits some of them. The table has 300,000 to 450,000 clones, about nine tenths seen once. This receptor was obtained from a young woman in good health and CMV-seronegative. The sequencing input was PBMCs.

CDR3 in amino acids: CASSLQGWSEAFF. The CDR3, as DNA: TGTGCCAGTAGTTTACAGGGTTGGTCTGAAGCTTTCTTT. The gene calls are TRBV19 and TRBJ1-1; maybe TRBD1 (6 bases). V shed 5 bases and J shed 6 bases, with 13 bases lying between them. This CDR3 comprises 13 residues. Germline values: CDR1 LNHDA, CDR2 SQIVND (reference sequence). Based on the CDR3 plus reference TRBV19 and TRBJ1-1, the full variable domain is DGGITQSPKYLFRKEGQNVTLSCEQNLNHDAMYWYRQDPGQGLRLIYYSQIVNDFQKGDIAEGYSVSREKKESFPLTVTSAQKNPTAFYLCASSLQGWSEAFFGQGTRLTVV.